Sequencing of this T cell receptor (beta chain) was carried out in a study of blood T cell repertoires in COVID-19. Repertoires were generated with immunoSEQ multiplex PCR, while TCRdb's copy carries only in-frame clones and drops some. The sample has almost 200,000 clones, more than 80% seen once; the top ten hold approximately 8%. V lost 2 bases to trimming and J lost 5 bases, with 6 bases between them. CDR1 ENHRY and CDR2 SYGVKD come from the germline V gene. The CDR3 is made up of 12 amino acids. Donors in Cohort 3 counted as recovered after two negative PCRs, clearance, or symptom resolution. The chain recombines TRBV10-3 with TRBJ1-1, with D tentatively TRBD1 (5 bases). The receptor comes from a woman younger than 30 who had recovered from COVID-19. Specimen: PBMCs or T cells enriched from blood (not recorded which). The CDR3 is CAISEKGTEAFF. As DNA, the CDR3 is TGTGCCATCAGTGAGAAGGGGACTGAAGCTTTCTTT.